Listed below are T cell receptor beta chains from one sample, sequenced in a study of patients and donors after allogeneic stem cell transplantation. TCRdb called the RT-PCR reads again in MiXCR, with one record for every CDR3 protein. The sample consists of 920,000 or so distinct CDR3 sequences, over 15% of them appearing once. The specimen sequenced was blood, either unsorted or a sorted T cell fraction (not recorded which). The receptor source for this set is a human donor who was either an allogeneic HSCT recipient or a stem cell or donor lymphocyte infusion donor (not recorded which). It is not recorded whose cells these are; they may come from a transplant donor. CDR3s include the opening cysteine and the closing phenylalanine or tryptophan. Fields, in order: J gene, clone size, D gene, V gene, CDR3 DNA, CDR3 protein. D genes are given only for firm matches. For some rows the clone size is stated as once, few or many, or as a class when expanded; others skip it.

j_call: TRBJ2-3; clone_size: few; d_call: -; v_call: TRBV5-4; cdr3_nt: TGTGCCAGCAGCTTGGGGCCCCCGGGACAAACTAGCACAGATACGCAGTATTTT; cdr3_aa: CASSLGPPGQTSTDTQYF
j_call: TRBJ2-1; clone_size: -; d_call: -; v_call: TRBV2; cdr3_nt: TGTGCCAGCAGTGAAGAAGGAGGGCAGGGTAAATCAATAGGGCAGTTCTTC; cdr3_aa: CASSEEGGQGKSIGQFF
j_call: TRBJ2-1; clone_size: few; d_call: -; v_call: TRBV12-3/TRBV12-4; cdr3_nt: TGTGCCAGCAGTCCTGTCGTGGGGACCCGCTTGGTGCATGAGCAGTTCTTC; cdr3_aa: CASSPVVGTRLVHEQFF
j_call: TRBJ1-5; clone_size: many; d_call: -; v_call: TRBV12-3/TRBV12-4; cdr3_nt: TGTGCCAGCAGTTTACAGGGCGATCAGCCCCAGCATTTT; cdr3_aa: CASSLQGDQPQHF
j_call: TRBJ2-7; clone_size: -; d_call: TRBD2; v_call: TRBV5-1; cdr3_nt: TGCGCCAGCAGCTTGTCTAGCGGGATCCCCTACGAGCAGTACTTC; cdr3_aa: CASSLSSGIPYEQYF
j_call: TRBJ2-7; clone_size: many; d_call: -; v_call: TRBV20-1; cdr3_nt: TGCAGTGCCCACATGGGGGTAGGGTACGAGCAGTACTTC; cdr3_aa: CSAHMGVGYEQYF
j_call: TRBJ2-3; clone_size: -; d_call: -; v_call: TRBV20-1; cdr3_nt: TGCAGTGCTAGCCTTTTACGGGGCACAGATACGCAGTATTTT; cdr3_aa: CSASLLRGTDTQYF
j_call: TRBJ2-2; clone_size: -; d_call: -; v_call: TRBV7-7; cdr3_nt: TGTGCTAGCAGCTTAGACAGATCTTTCACCGGGGAGCTGTTTTTT; cdr3_aa: CASSLDRSFTGELFF
j_call: TRBJ2-3; clone_size: -; d_call: TRBD1; v_call: TRBV12-3/TRBV12-4; cdr3_nt: TGTGCCAGCAGTTGGACCCGCGAACTTCAGGGGGAAGCAACAGATACGCAGTATTTT; cdr3_aa: CASSWTRELQGEATDTQYF
j_call: TRBJ2-3; clone_size: -; d_call: -; v_call: TRBV2; cdr3_nt: TGTGCCAGCAGTGAGGCCCCGCGGGGAAACACAGATACGCAGTATTTT; cdr3_aa: CASSEAPRGNTDTQYF
j_call: TRBJ2-3; clone_size: many; d_call: -; v_call: TRBV5-1; cdr3_nt: TGCGCCAGCAGCTTTCAGGGCGGCACAGATACGCAGTATTTT; cdr3_aa: CASSFQGGTDTQYF
j_call: TRBJ2-7; clone_size: few; d_call: -; v_call: TRBV10-3; cdr3_nt: TGTGCCATCAGCCAGGGTAGCATTACCTACGAGCAGTACTTC; cdr3_aa: CAISQGSITYEQYF
j_call: TRBJ2-3; clone_size: -; d_call: -; v_call: TRBV9; cdr3_nt: TGTGCCAGCAGCGTACAGGACAGCAGGACAGATACGCAGTATTTT; cdr3_aa: CASSVQDSRTDTQYF
j_call: TRBJ1-3; clone_size: -; d_call: -; v_call: TRBV12-3/TRBV12-4; cdr3_nt: TGTGCCAGCAGCGACCACTCGAGAAACACCATATATTTT; cdr3_aa: CASSDHSRNTIYF
j_call: TRBJ1-5; clone_size: -; d_call: TRBD1; v_call: TRBV4-2; cdr3_nt: TGTGCCAGCAGCCAAGATCGACAGGGGTACCAGCCCCAGCATTTT; cdr3_aa: CASSQDRQGYQPQHF
j_call: TRBJ1-5; clone_size: -; d_call: TRBD1; v_call: TRBV2; cdr3_nt: TGTGCCAGCAGCGCGGGACAGGGGGACCTGCAGCCCCAGCATTTT; cdr3_aa: CASSAGQGDLQPQHF
j_call: TRBJ1-1; clone_size: -; d_call: -; v_call: TRBV4-1; cdr3_nt: TGCGCCAGCAGCTTACCTGTCGCGGGAACTGAAGCTTTCTTT; cdr3_aa: CASSLPVAGTEAFF
j_call: TRBJ1-6; clone_size: -; d_call: -; v_call: TRBV12-3/TRBV12-4; cdr3_nt: TGTGCCAGCAGTTTATCCGGGACGGTCCATAATTCACCCCTCCACTTT; cdr3_aa: CASSLSGTVHNSPLHF
j_call: TRBJ1-1; clone_size: -; d_call: -; v_call: TRBV2; cdr3_nt: TGTGCCAGCAGTGAACGGTGGGGGGCCGAGGATGAAGCTTTCTTT; cdr3_aa: CASSERWGAEDEAFF
j_call: TRBJ2-7; clone_size: few; d_call: -; v_call: TRBV30; cdr3_nt: TGTGCCTGGAGTGGAGGAACAGGAGAATCCCCCTACGAGCAGTACTTC; cdr3_aa: CAWSGGTGESPYEQYF
j_call: TRBJ2-1; clone_size: -; d_call: -; v_call: TRBV20-1; cdr3_nt: TGCAGTGCTAGAGATCAACGAGCGGAGTCCAATGAGCAGTTCTTC; cdr3_aa: CSARDQRAESNEQFF
j_call: TRBJ1-4; clone_size: few; d_call: TRBD1; v_call: TRBV6-1; cdr3_nt: TGTGCCAGCAGATCGGCAGGACAGGGGGGTCGGGAAAAACTGTTTTTT; cdr3_aa: CASRSAGQGGREKLFF
j_call: TRBJ2-5; clone_size: few; d_call: -; v_call: TRBV12-3/TRBV12-4; cdr3_nt: TGTGCCAGCAGTTTGGACAACCGGCTCCAAGAGACCCAGTACTTC; cdr3_aa: CASSLDNRLQETQYF
j_call: TRBJ2-1; clone_size: few; d_call: TRBD1; v_call: TRBV24-1; cdr3_nt: TGTGCCACCAGTGAAGTGGTGGGACAGGGGTCCTACAATGAGCAGTTCTTC; cdr3_aa: CATSEVVGQGSYNEQFF